This TCR beta chain derives from a study of control samples from healthy donors and cancer patients. Here immunoSEQ multiplex PCR was the method, and the copy in TCRdb shows in-frame clones only, minus some. The profile covers over 100,000 clones, with about 89% appearing a single time and about 16% taken by the ten largest. The CDR3 totals 15 residues. The V and J ends lost 6 bases and 6 bases, in that order; junction bases with no gene match: 5. Per the germline V gene, CDR1 is KGHSH and CDR2 is LQKENI. The TCR originated in a woman between 45 and 65 years old in good health. The chain couples TRBV18 to TRBJ2-1; 13 bases match TRBD2. Sample: blood. The CDR3: CASSRTSGGGNEQFF. Here the CDR3 DNA reads TGTGCCAGCTCGCGTACTAGCGGGGGGGGCAATGAGCAGTTCTTC.